The source of this T cell receptor (beta chain) is a study of quantifying T cell responses using KT2 cells (dated by TCRdb to about 2017). Looking at the study overall: RNA was DNase-treated and reverse transcribed with TCR alpha and beta constant-region primers, mostly using SuperScript III. Under optimum conditions, the T4 ligation step was estimated to exceed 10% efficiency. To avoid over-amplification, PCR2 was carried out as a SYBR Green qPCR and halted once a predetermined fluorescence threshold was reached. The investigation overall reported the following: The study did not include a side-by-side comparison of this pipeline with other TCR sequencing techniques. A linear scaling of KT2 alpha and beta sequence counts with input KT2 cell number was observed over several orders of magnitude. KT2 sequences were detected down to the lowest spike-in tested, about one KT2 cell per 100,000 PBMC. Detection of KT2 sequences showed saturation at very high KT2 spike-in numbers.

V is shortened by 6 bases, J by 7 bases, and the region joining them spans 19 bases. The CDR3 numbers 14 residues from cysteine through phenylalanine. Only the CDR3 region is kept as DNA, spanning 42 bases read in frame from base 1. The germline V gene sets CDR1 to KGHSH and CDR2 to LQKENI. To test the sensitivity and accuracy of the pipeline, known numbers of KT2, a T cell clone whose TCR had already been sequenced, were spiked into unfractionated PBMC. A range of KT2-to-PBMC ratios was produced by mixing KT2 cells with a fixed number of PBMC. This clonotype was counted between two and nine times. It has no known antigen specificity. Base qualities are missing; no much larger clone stands one base away. The library was obtained by UMI-ligation and nested PCR. T4 RNA ligase 1 was used to ligate a single-stranded oligonucleotide containing the Illumina SP2 sequence and a UMI to the 3' end of the cDNA. PCR1 consisted of around 4 cycles (98 degrees C 15 s, 69 degrees C 30 s, 72 degrees C 40 s), and for the beta primer an equimolar mix of RC1.1 and RC1.2 was used to cover TRBC1 and TRBC2. Starting at PCR2, TCR alpha and beta chains were handled separately, and sample indices and Illumina adaptors were added. Placed after an 8-base spacer, the UMI was made up of 12 random nucleotides arranged as two hexamers with a spacer between them. Libraries were sequenced on an Illumina MiSeq using v2 2x251 paired-end chemistry, with 11 to 13 samples typically included per run. PhiX DNA was added at about 4.5-7.5% to each sequencing library so that diversity was increased. The paper's processing steps were these. bcl2fastq converted raw reads to FASTQ, and Demultiplexor demultiplexed the reads by dual indices. V and J genes were assigned by Decombinator through tag matching that permitted a single base-pair mismatch. UMIs were used by Collapsinator to correct both sequencing errors and frequency errors caused by PCR heterogeneity. CDR3Translator turned Decombinator identifiers into nucleotide sequence, translated that sequence into amino acids, and pulled out the CDR3 based on C- and N-terminal motifs. A cluster of KT2 sequences that shared one unique molecular identifier was counted as a single distinct KT2 TCR. Starting from the raw public reads, TCRdb applied fastp trimming at Q25, assembled clones with MiXCR and retained in-frame beta chains. Rows are unified per CDR3 protein, each entry keeping the most common DNA and genes. TCRdb assigned the V and J calls; the authors' analysis was not used. This sample has 25,000 to 35,000 distinct CDR3 sequences in its table, and over 9% of those were observed once. About 9.5% of the sample belongs to the ten largest clones.

The sequence came from a human donor. The rearranged chain carries TRBV18 and TRBJ2-7, with the D gene uncertain. Sequencing was done on a sample of PBMCs spiked with cells of the T cell clone KT2. CDR3 reads: CASSPGPADREQYF. The nucleotides are TGTGCCAGCTCCCCCGGACCGGCCGATCGGGAGCAGTACTTC.